These 19 T cell receptor beta chains originate from one sample sequenced in a study of patients and donors after allogeneic stem cell transplantation. TCRdb independently ran MiXCR on the RT-PCR reads; one entry per CDR3 protein. Counted here are about 230,000 distinct CDR3 sequences, 13% to 15% occurring once; the ten biggest clones make up 9.5% to 13%. The material sequenced was blood, either unsorted or a sorted T cell fraction (not recorded which). These receptors were obtained from a human donor who was either an allogeneic HSCT recipient or a stem cell or donor lymphocyte infusion donor (not recorded which). It is not recorded whose cells these are; they may come from a transplant donor.

The genes are TRBV9 and TRBJ2-7, with 8 bases fitting TRBD1. Germline lookup yields CDR1 SGDLS and CDR2 YYNGEE. The CDR3 covers 14 residues. V trimming: 4 bases; J trimming: 2 bases; junction bases outside the gene matches: 5. In DNA, the CDR3 is TGTGCCAGCAGCCGGACAGGGCGGGCCTACGAGCAGTACTTC. Protein: CASSRTGRAYEQYF.

This clonotype was seen more than once but under ten times. CDR3 DNA: TGTGCCAGCTCCCGGACGGGCGGTAGCAATCAGCCCCAGCATTTT. Translating it yields CASSRTGGSNQPQHF. The chain carries TRBV6-1 and TRBJ1-5; no reliable D call. The CDR3 runs 15 residues. CDR1 MNHNS and CDR2 SASEGT come from the germline V gene. V lost 8 bases, J lost 0 bases, and 14 bases lay in between.

This clonotype was observed many times. V is TRBV9 and J is TRBJ2-2; 11 nucleotides line up with TRBD1. The V and J ends lost 5 bases and 5 bases, in that order; junction bases with no gene match: 5. The CDR3 is 15 residues long. Germline loops: CDR1 SGDLS, CDR2 YYNGEE. This CDR3 is CASREGTGGTGELFF. The CDR3 region has the DNA TGTGCCAGCAGAGAAGGGACAGGGGGGACCGGGGAGCTGTTTTTT.

This clonotype has at least ten counts. V and J are TRBV3-1 and TRBJ1-6; D unclear. The CDR3 is 13 residues long. Between the trimmed V and J ends, which lost 1 base and 12 bases, there was a span of 10 bases. Germline-derived CDR1 and CDR2 are LGHDT and YNNKEL (reference sequence). The CDR3 is CASSQGREGPLHF. The CDR3 DNA sequence: TGTGCCAGCAGCCAAGGACGGGAGGGACCCCTCCACTTT.

The J gene is TRBJ2-1, the V gene TRBV5-1, with TRBD2 identical over 8 bases. V was pared by 0 bases and J by 3 bases, with 2 bases of the junction left unmatched. The CDR3 sequence is 15 residues long. The germline CDR1 and CDR2 sequences are SGHRS and YFSETQ. Here the CDR3 DNA reads TGCGCCAGCAGCTTGGGCGGGAGGTACTACAATGAGCAGTTCTTC. This translates into CASSLGGRYYNEQFF.

This clonotype has ten or more counts. This chain links TRBV15 with TRBJ2-3; 12 bases align to TRBD2. CDR1 and CDR2 (germline): LNHNV, YYDKDF (reference sequence). The ends lost 0 bases at V and 2 bases at J; junction bases unmatched: 3. The length of the CDR3 is 17 residues. The CDR3 spells CATSRERLAGVTDTQYF. In DNA, the CDR3 is TGTGCCACCAGCAGAGAAAGACTAGCGGGGGTCACAGATACGCAGTATTTT.

This clonotype was counted at least ten times. CDR3 region: CASGTSGGNEQFF. DNA for the CDR3: TGTGCCAGCGGGACTAGCGGGGGGAATGAGCAGTTCTTC. V is TRBV12-3 or TRBV12-4 and J is TRBJ2-1, with 15 bases fitting TRBD2. The V segment lost 8 bases and the J segment 7 bases; nucleotides outside the gene matches: 0. CDR3 length: 13 residues.

The rearrangement uses TRBV5-4 and TRBJ1-2; 7 bases fit TRBD1. The V segment lost 6 bases and the J segment 8 bases; nucleotides outside the gene matches: 13. The V gene's germline CDR1 is SGHNT and CDR2 YYREEE (reference sequence). The CDR3 has 14 amino acids. CDR3 bases: TGTGCCAGCACTGCCTTGGGACAGTTGGAGGGCTACACCTTC. Its protein product is CASTALGQLEGYTF.

CDR3 loop: CASSPLTGTDTQYF. The DNA for the CDR3 is TGTGCCAGCAGCCCTCTGACAGGGACAGATACGCAGTATTTT. The chain has TRBV3-1 and TRBJ2-3, with 7 positions matching TRBD1. This CDR3 comprises 14 residues. Germline loops: CDR1 LGHDT, CDR2 YNNKEL (reference sequence). Trimming took 4 bases from V and 3 from J; bases not matched to a gene: 4.

In its sample, this clonotype was seen a few times. The CDR3 nucleotides read TGTGCCAGCAGTCCCCTCTCAGGTGTTGGCGCTGAAGCTTTCTTT. This translates into CASSPLSGVGAEAFF. The chain uses TRBV28 and TRBJ1-1; D not resolved. The CDR3 length is 15 residues. Germline loops: CDR1 MDHEN, CDR2 SYDVKM. The germline V and J ends were trimmed by 5 bases and 6 bases, with 19 bases remaining between them.

The rearrangement joins TRBV5-1 to TRBJ2-7; 8 positions agree with TRBD2. Trimming took 5 bases from V and 2 from J; bases not matched to a gene: 3. CDR3 length: 13 amino acids. CDR1 SGHRS and CDR2 YFSETQ come from the germline V gene. The CDR3: CASRREVPYEQYF. CDR3 nucleotides: TGCGCCAGCAGGCGGGAGGTCCCCTACGAGCAGTACTTC.

This clonotype was seen a handful of times. V is TRBV5-5 and J is TRBJ2-5; 7 nucleotides align to TRBD2. Germline lookup yields CDR1 SGHKS and CDR2 YYEKEE (reference sequence). The CDR3 spans 14 residues. The J segment lost 2 bases and the V segment lost 4 bases, leaving 5 bases of the junction unmatched. The DNA for the CDR3 is TGTGCCAGCAGCCTCCCGGGAGGACAAGAGACCCAGTACTTC. Protein sequence: CASSLPGGQETQYF.

As to this clonotype: Germline is not matched at one junction end, which may reflect a read error. The gene calls are TRBV6-1 and TRBJ1-4; D gene ambiguous. Looked up from germline, CDR1 is MNHNS and CDR2 is SASEGT. There are 10 residues in the CDR3. CDR3 DNA: TGTGCCAGCAGTGAGGAACTTTTTATTTTT. Its translation is CASSEELFIF.

This clonotype was observed at least ten times. J is TRBJ1-5 and V is TRBV20-1, with no clear D. With 5 bases removed from V and 0 bases from J, the gap between germline ends came to 14 bases. The germline gives CDR1 DFQATT, CDR2 SNEGSKA (reference sequence). CDR3 length: 15 residues. The CDR3 DNA follows: TGCAGTGCTCGACCGGGAACGTATAGCAATCAGCCCCAGCATTTT. Its protein product is CSARPGTYSNQPQHF.

This clonotype was picked up many times. An end of the junction does not agree with germline; a read error may underlie this. The V and J genes are TRBV5-5 and TRBJ2-7; D may be TRBD1 or TRBD2 (5 bases each). Germline values: CDR1 SGHKS, CDR2 YYEKEE (reference sequence). The CDR3 consists of 16 residues. As DNA, the CDR3 is TGTGCCAGCAGCCCCGACCTGGGACGGGCCTCCTACGAGCAGTGCTTC. Residues: CASSPDLGRASYEQCF.

This clonotype was found many times. V gene TRBV29-1 combines with J gene TRBJ2-5; weak D call: TRBD2 (6 bases). The CDR3 sequence is 15 residues long. The V end lost 6 bases, the J end lost 4 bases, and 21 bases lay between the germline ends. The germline gives CDR1 SQVTM, CDR2 ANQGSEA. The CDR3 spells CSVRRAPTSGETQYF. In DNA, the CDR3 is TGCAGCGTCCGAAGGGCCCCGACTAGTGGAGAGACCCAGTACTTC.

J is TRBJ1-1 and V is TRBV19; D unresolved. The CDR3 totals 16 residues. The germline gives CDR1 LNHDA, CDR2 SQIVND (reference sequence). V dropped 4 bases and J dropped 1 base, with 16 bases sitting between them. In DNA, the CDR3 is TGTGCCAGTAGTAAAATTTCCCCCCGAGGGAACACTGAAGCTTTCTTT. It yields the protein CASSKISPRGNTEAFF.

This chain joins TRBV28 and TRBJ1-1, with D tentatively TRBD1 (5 bases). The CDR3 has 14 residues. Trimming took off 4 bases at V and 0 bases at J, with 9 bases between the two ends. Germline V gene data show CDR1 as MDHEN and CDR2 as SYDVKM. Here the CDR3 reads CASSWSGVNTEAFF. CDR3 sequence (DNA): TGTGCCAGCAGTTGGTCGGGGGTGAACACTGAAGCTTTCTTT.

The chain couples TRBV30 to TRBJ1-2; 7 bases map to TRBD1. This CDR3 spans 15 amino acids. The ends lost 3 bases at V and 0 bases at J; junction bases unmatched: 7. Per germline, CDR1 GTSNPN and CDR2 SVGIG (reference sequence). The CDR3 DNA reads as TGTGCCTGGAGCCCGACAGGGACAACTAACTATGGCTACACCTTC. Encoded protein: CAWSPTGTTNYGYTF.